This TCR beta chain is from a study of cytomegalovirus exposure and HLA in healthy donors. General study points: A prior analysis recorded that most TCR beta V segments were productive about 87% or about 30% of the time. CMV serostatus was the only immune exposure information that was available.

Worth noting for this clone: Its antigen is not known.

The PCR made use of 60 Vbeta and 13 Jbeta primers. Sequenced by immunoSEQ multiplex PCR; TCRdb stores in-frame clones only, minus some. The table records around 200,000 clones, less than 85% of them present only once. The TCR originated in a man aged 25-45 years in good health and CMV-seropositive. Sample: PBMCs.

For the CDR3, the DNA is TGTGCCAGCAGTTACAATGGGGGCAGGGGCACAGATACGCAGTATTTT. The encoded protein is CASSYNGGRGTDTQYF. The chain is built from TRBV6-5 and TRBJ2-3, with D maybe TRBD1 (6 bases). V lost 2 bases, J lost 1 base, and 13 bases lay in between. CDR1 MNHEY and CDR2 SVGAGI come from the germline V gene. This CDR3 is built from 16 residues.